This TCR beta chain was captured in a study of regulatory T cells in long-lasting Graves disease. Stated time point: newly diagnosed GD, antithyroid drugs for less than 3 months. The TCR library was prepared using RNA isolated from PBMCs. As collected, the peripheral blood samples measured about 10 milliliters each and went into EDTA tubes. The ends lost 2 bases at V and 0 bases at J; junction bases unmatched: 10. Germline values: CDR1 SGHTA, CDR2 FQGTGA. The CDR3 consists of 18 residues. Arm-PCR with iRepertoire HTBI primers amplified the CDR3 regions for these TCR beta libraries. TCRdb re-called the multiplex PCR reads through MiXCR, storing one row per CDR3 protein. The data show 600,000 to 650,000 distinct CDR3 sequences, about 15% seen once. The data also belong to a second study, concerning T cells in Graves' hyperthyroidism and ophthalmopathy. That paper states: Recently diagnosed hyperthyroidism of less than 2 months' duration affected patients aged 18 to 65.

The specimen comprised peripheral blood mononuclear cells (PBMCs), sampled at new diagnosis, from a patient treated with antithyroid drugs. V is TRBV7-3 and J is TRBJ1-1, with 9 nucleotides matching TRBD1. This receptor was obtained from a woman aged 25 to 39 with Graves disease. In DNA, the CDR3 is TGTGCCAGCAGCTTACACGGACAGGGGATGGGGGTGAACACTGAAGCTTTCTTT. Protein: CASSLHGQGMGVNTEAFF. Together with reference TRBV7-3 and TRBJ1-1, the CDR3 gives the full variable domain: GAGVSQTPSNKVTEKGKYVELRCDPISGHTALYWYRQSLGQGPEFLIYFQGTGAADDSGLPNDRFFAVRPEGSVSTLKIQRTERGDSAVYLCASSLHGQGMGVNTEAFFGQGTRLTVV.